Below, 3 T cell receptor beta chains from the same sample are listed, as sequenced in a study of cytomegalovirus exposure and HLA in healthy donors. Vbeta (60) and Jbeta (13) primers were used in the PCR. Clones were sequenced by immunoSEQ multiplex PCR, and TCRdb holds only the in-frame ones, with some missing. This table has 170,000 or so clones, roughly 78% appearing once. Material: PBMCs. The source of these receptors is a woman aged 40-49 years in good health and CMV-seronegative.

The gene calls are TRBV6-5 and TRBJ1-3; TRBD1 agrees at 7 bases. Unmatched junction bases numbered 2, after V lost 6 bases and J lost 0 bases. The germline gives CDR1 MNHEY, CDR2 SVGAGI. The CDR3 is 14 residues long. Here the CDR3 reads CASRDRTSGNTIYF. In nucleotides, the CDR3 is TGTGCCAGCAGGGACAGGACCTCTGGAAACACCATATATTTT.

This sequence joins TRBV7-9 and TRBJ1-3; 7 nucleotides agree with TRBD1. J gave up 0 bases and V 5 bases, and 4 bases lay outside the gene matches. The germline CDR1 and CDR2 sequences are SEHNR and FQNEAQ (reference sequence). The CDR3 runs to 15 residues. The CDR3 reads CASSPDRISGNTIYF. CDR3 DNA: TGTGCCAGCAGCCCGGACAGGATCTCTGGAAACACCATATATTTT.

This chain connects TRBV5-1 to TRBJ1-1; tentative D call: TRBD1 (6 bases). The V gene's germline CDR1 is SGHRS and CDR2 YFSETQ. The CDR3 loop spans 14 amino acids. V was trimmed by 3 bases and J by 1 base, leaving 10 bases between them. The CDR3 DNA reads TGCGCCAGCAGCTCAGGGGCCTCGAACACTGAAGCTTTCTTT. Translating gives CASSSGASNTEAFF.